This TCR beta chain comes out of a study of control samples from healthy donors and cancer patients. Here immunoSEQ multiplex PCR was the method, and the copy in TCRdb shows in-frame clones only, minus some. The sample has almost 95,000 clones; just over 90% are singletons. V was shortened by 8 bases and J by 5 bases, with 21 bases between the two germline ends. Germline V gene lookup returns CDR1 LGHDT and CDR2 YNNKEL (reference sequence). The CDR3 runs 15 residues. V gene TRBV3-1 (or the pseudogene TRBV3-2) combines with J gene TRBJ2-5; possibly TRBD1 for D (6 bases). The sequencing sample was made of blood. The receptor was derived from a woman younger than 30 in good health. The chain's CDR3 is CASHDRRRRGETQYF. CDR3 DNA: TGTGCCAGCCATGATAGGAGGCGAAGGGGGGAGACCCAGTACTTC.